Reported below is one T cell receptor (beta chain). The target of this receptor is not known. No much larger clonotype is one base removed from it; base qualities were not supplied. The data derive from a study of T cell responses to AZD1222 COVID-19 vaccine (dated by TCRdb to the early 2020s). About the full investigation: AZD1222 recipients with second doses at about 4 weeks or about 12 weeks were pooled, because spike-specific TCR depth and breadth did not differ between schedules. TCR sequencing was performed for fewer than 250 trial participants, of whom about 200 were given two doses of AZD1222 and around 25 were given two doses of MenACWY control vaccine. Trial participants were enrolled by age into subgroups of 18-55, 56-69 and 70-plus years, and approximately 150, 30 and 60 TCR-sequenced participants, respectively, were included in these subgroups. Findings and caveats that apply to the study as a whole: Vaccine-associated CD4 TCRs spanned the whole spike protein, with dominant responses in regions 160-218 and 743-854. Conclusions about previously exposed vaccinees are limited, since just a handful of AZD1222 recipients were seropositive for SARS-CoV-2 at baseline. Participants were mostly white British, with more females than males. The authors suggested clonal diversity may have been underestimated. Nearly half of unique spike-specific TCRs reportedly recognized epitopes outside regions mutated in the B.1.351 and B.1.1.7 variants. In the small 56-69-year group, the increase in depth fell short of significance, most likely because of low power. Because no day 14 peak-response samples were available, repertoires were characterized only after the peak T cell response. After two AZD1222 doses, both the breadth and the depth of spike-specific TCRs were significantly higher than at day 0 and than in MenACWY recipients.

The CDR3 regions of human TCRbeta chains were analyzed by immunosequencing. In the paper's pipeline: Repertoire TCRs were checked for matches against a reference library of SARS-CoV-2-specific TCRs that had been generated using the MIRA antigen-specificity platform. Breadth was defined as the fraction of unique TCRs that were SARS-CoV-2-associated, and depth was defined as the fraction of total T cells that were SARS-CoV-2-associated. Using the MIRA data, each spike-specific TCR was mapped to the spike region that the TCR reacts to and placed in a CD4 or CD8 class. Log10-transformed breadth and depth values were compared by one-way ANOVA with Sidak's multiple comparisons tests. Here the immuneACCESS table is served through TCRdb, limited to in-frame sequences with V and J called. Missing clones are a known gap in these copies; in checked studies unresolved V genes cover under half, and the rest lacks a known reason. V, J and clone size are taken as reported in that table, and D and trimming were inferred from the DNA itself. The sample includes 95,000 to 150,000 clones, with about 92% observed a single time. 13% to 15% of the sample belongs to the ten largest clones.

This specimen's time point label, interpreted: baseline before first vaccination. Vaccinee samples came from UK trials COV001 and COV002, including a single-blind randomized controlled phase 2/3 trial of AZD1222 (ChAdOx1 nCoV-19) in healthy adults. For TCRbeta chain sequencing, PBMC samples were collected from trial participants at day 0 and at day 28 after the second dose. The sequencing used peripheral blood, collected on day 0 of AZD1222 vaccination. This sequence was found in an adult in good health.

The base sequence is TGTGCCAGCAGCTCGGGACGGTTATCACTCGAGCAGTACTTC. Its amino acids are CASSSGRLSLEQYF. Recombination joined TRBV7-2 with TRBJ2-7, with the D call tentatively TRBD1 or TRBD2, each fitting 5 bases. The CDR1 and CDR2 encoded by the germline V gene are SGHTA and FQGNSA. The CDR3 sequence holds 14 residues, the cysteine and phenylalanine included. Only the CDR3 part of the read is kept: 42 bases, read in frame from the first base. At the junction V is shortened by 4 bases and J by 6 bases, with 16 bases in between.